The 28 T cell receptor beta chains reported below all come from one sample, sequenced in a study of shared clonotypes between healthy human individuals. Repertoires were generated with immunoSEQ multiplex PCR, while TCRdb's copy carries only in-frame clones and drops some. Among over a million clones, about four fifths were seen once, and the ten largest hold 0.5% to 0.65%. The specimen was memory CD4+ T cells from PBMCs. The sample's subset: CD45RA-negative fraction. The origin of the receptors is a man between 18 and 35 years old in good health. Some clones in this sample may be carry-over from other donors' samples.

The rearrangement uses TRBV25-1 and TRBJ2-3; 10 nucleotides agree with TRBD2. After removal of 4 bases from V and 14 bases from J, the junction contained 12 bases not matched to a gene. CDR3 length equals 14 residues. Germline CDR1 is MGHDK and CDR2 is SYGVNS. CDR3 sequence reads: CASSGLFVAGGWYF. The CDR3 region has the DNA TGTGCCAGCAGTGGGCTTTTCGTAGCGGGAGGTTGGTATTTT.

The chain is built from TRBV5-8 and TRBJ2-3; 14 bases are shared with TRBD2. The germline CDR1 and CDR2 sequences are SGHTS and YDEGEE. Unmatched junction bases numbered 5, after V lost 3 bases and J lost 5 bases. The CDR3 is 16 amino acids. The CDR3 here is CASSSGLAGVGDTQYF. The CDR3 DNA follows: TGTGCCAGCAGCTCGGGACTAGCGGGAGTGGGAGATACGCAGTATTTT.

Details on this clone: The sample holds other DNA sequences that translate to the same CDR3. The rearrangement uses TRBV5-6 and TRBJ2-5, with D unclear. In germline, CDR1 is SGHDT, CDR2 YYEEEE. V lost 0 bases, J lost 3 bases, and 0 bases lay in between. This CDR3 has 11 amino acids. The CDR3 DNA reads TGTGCCAGCAGCTTGGAAGAGACCCAGTACTTC. Translated, it gives CASSLEETQYF.

V usage is TRBV4-1 and J usage is TRBJ1-4, with TRBD1 identical over 10 bases. The CDR3 length is 15 residues. Per the germline V gene, CDR1 is MGHRA and CDR2 is YSYEKL. V was pared by 3 bases and J by 10 bases, with 8 bases of the junction left unmatched. The CDR3 DNA reads as TGCGCCAGCAGCCAGACAGGGGGCGGGGGGGCAAAACTGTTTTTT. Its translation is CASSQTGGGGAKLFF.

CDR3 in DNA: TGTGCCAGCAGTGAAGGCGTAGCGGCTCCTATGCGGGAGCAGTTCTTC. It specifies CASSEGVAAPMREQFF. V is TRBV2 and J is TRBJ2-1; possibly TRBD2 for D (6 bases). Trimming took off 1 base at V and 10 bases at J, with 20 bases between the two ends. This CDR3 contains 16 residues. The germline gives CDR1 SNHLY, CDR2 FYNNEI.

This chain connects TRBV14 to TRBJ2-5; no firm D call. Germline CDR1 and CDR2: SGHDN and FVKESK. Deletions cut 1 base from V and 3 bases from J, with 12 bases between. The CDR3 runs 15 residues. The CDR3 spells CASSQGVVREETQYF. The CDR3 coding sequence is TGTGCCAGCAGCCAAGGGGTAGTCCGAGAAGAGACCCAGTACTTC.

The J gene is TRBJ1-2, the V gene TRBV7-3; 7 bases fit TRBD1. Unmatched junction bases numbered 4, after V lost 0 bases and J lost 3 bases. CDR1 is SGHTA and CDR2 is FQGTGA in the germline V gene. The CDR3 loop spans 15 amino acids. CDR3 nucleotides: TGTGCCAGCAGCTTAACCGGTGACAGGGACTATGGCTACACCTTC. This encodes CASSLTGDRDYGYTF.

Of note for this clone: A far larger clone is one nucleotide away, so this likely arose from a read error. The rearrangement links TRBV30 to TRBJ1-5; D remains ambiguous. The CDR3 loop spans 12 amino acids. Trimming pared 1 base from V and 3 bases from J, leaving 4 bases between. Germline V gene data show CDR1 as GTSNPN and CDR2 as SVGIG (reference sequence). The CDR3 loop is CAWSGNNQPQHF. Written as DNA, the CDR3 is TGTGCCTGGAGTGGGAACAATCAGCCCCAGCATTTT.

This chain links TRBV10-3 with TRBJ2-5; TRBD2 aligns across 7 bases. In germline, CDR1 is ENHRY, CDR2 SYGVKD. This CDR3 spans 14 amino acids. With 2 bases clipped from V and 4 bases from J, the junction kept 4 bases outside the gene matches. The chain's CDR3 is CAISEGGVAETQYF. As DNA, the CDR3 is TGTGCCATCAGTGAGGGGGGGGTTGCAGAGACCCAGTACTTC.

The J gene is TRBJ2-1, the V gene TRBV7-3; D uncertain. V lost 2 bases and J lost 4, with 6 bases in between. The CDR3 extends over 13 amino acids. CDR1 and CDR2 (germline): SGHTA, FQGTGA. CDR3 sequence: CASSLSEYNEQFF. The CDR3 region has the DNA TGTGCCAGCAGCTTATCGGAATACAATGAGCAGTTCTTC.

This chain's CDR3 is CASSQDPSGGNEQFF. The CDR3 nucleotides read TGTGCCAGCAGCCAAGATCCTAGCGGAGGCAATGAGCAGTTCTTC. V and J are TRBV4-2 and TRBJ2-1; 7 bases line up with TRBD2. Germline CDR1 reads LGHNA; CDR2 reads YNFKEQ. V dropped 0 bases and J dropped 6; count of bases not matched to a gene: 5. This CDR3 region has 15 residues.

This sequence joins TRBV28 and TRBJ1-2; D uncertain. The germline V and J ends were trimmed by 2 bases and 8 bases, with 12 bases remaining between them. CDR1 is MDHEN and CDR2 is SYDVKM in the germline V gene. This CDR3 has 13 residues. CDR3 sequence: CASSLRRSEGYTF. CDR3 in DNA: TGTGCCAGCAGTTTACGGCGATCGGAGGGCTACACCTTC.

The chain combines TRBV7-7 with TRBJ2-1; perhaps D is TRBD1 or TRBD2 (5 bases each). The CDR3 is 13 residues long. Germline V gene data show CDR1 as SSHAT and CDR2 as FNYEAQ (reference sequence). Trimming stripped 4 bases from V and 12 bases from J, with 16 bases between. The CDR3 bases are TGTGCCAGCAGCTCCTCGGGGCGAGATGGGCAGTTCTTC. Amino acids: CASSSSGRDGQFF.

CDR3 coding DNA: TGTGCCAGCAGCCTCGGACTAGCGGGAGTCCGCGGGGAGTATTTT. This translates into CASSLGLAGVRGEYF. V gene TRBV7-2 combines with J gene TRBJ2-3, with TRBD2 matching over 13 bases. V trimming: 5 bases; J trimming: 13 bases; junction bases outside the gene matches: 12. This CDR3 region has 15 residues. Germline V gene sequence: CDR1 SGHTA, CDR2 FQGNSA.

V is TRBV28 and J is TRBJ2-1, with D uncertain. Germline V gives CDR1 MDHEN, CDR2 SYDVKM. V was pared by 3 bases and J by 11 bases, with 8 bases between. The CDR3 spans 11 residues. CDR3 amino acids: CASSLNEKQFF. DNA for the CDR3: TGTGCCAGCAGTTTGAACGAAAAGCAGTTCTTC.

V and J are TRBV15 and TRBJ2-1; tentative D call: TRBD1 (5 bases). V was clipped by 0 bases and J by 3 bases, with 12 bases between them. The CDR3 runs 16 residues. Germline-derived CDR1 and CDR2 are LNHNV and YYDKDF (reference sequence). This CDR3 is CATSRDRRGGYNEQFF. CDR3 DNA: TGTGCCACCAGCAGAGATCGAAGGGGTGGCTACAATGAGCAGTTCTTC.

The chain carries TRBV5-1 and TRBJ2-3, with D perhaps given as TRBD1 or TRBD2 (6 bases each). Germline values: CDR1 SGHRS, CDR2 YFSETQ. The V end lost 4 bases, the J end lost 9 bases, and 18 bases lay between the germline ends. The CDR3 covers 14 residues. The CDR3 loop reads CASSNGGTIGTQYF. CDR3 nucleotides: TGCGCCAGCAGCAATGGCGGGACAATTGGAACGCAGTATTTT.

This chain links TRBV5-1 with TRBJ2-7; 11 positions agree with TRBD2. Germline loops: CDR1 SGHRS, CDR2 YFSETQ. The V segment lost 0 bases and the J segment 6 bases; nucleotides outside the gene matches: 2. The CDR3 is 14 residues long. CDR3 coding DNA: TGCGCCAGCAGCTTGGTAGCGGGAGGGGGCGAGCAGTACTTC. Translation: CASSLVAGGGEQYF. Combining the CDR3 with reference TRBV5-1 and TRBJ2-7 gives the whole variable domain KAGVTQTPRYLIKTRGQQVTLSCSPISGHRSVSWYQQTPGQGLQFLFEYFSETQRNKGNFPGRFSGRQFSNSRSEMNVSTLELGDSALYLCASSLVAGGGEQYFGPGTRLTVT.

Regarding this clone: This may stem from a read error, because a much larger clone lies one nucleotide away. This chain connects TRBV29-1 to TRBJ2-3; D is uncertain. The CDR3 spans 13 residues. Per the germline V gene, CDR1 is SQVTM and CDR2 is ANQGSEA. V lost 7 bases and J 0 bases, leaving 11 bases between the germline ends. CDR3 coding DNA: TGCAGCGCTGACTTCGGGAGCACAGATACGCAGTATTTT. This encodes CSADFGSTDTQYF.

The chain joins TRBV30 to TRBJ1-3; D uncertain. CDR3 size: 15 residues. Trimming left V 4 bases short and J 2 bases short, with 15 bases between. CDR1 is GTSNPN, CDR2 SVGIG, per germline (reference sequence). This chain's CDR3 is CAWMAAAGTGNTIYF. For the CDR3, the DNA is TGTGCCTGGATGGCGGCAGCGGGTACTGGAAACACCATATATTTT.

The chain uses TRBV7-2 and TRBJ1-1; D may be TRBD1 (5 bases). V was pared by 5 bases and J by 1 base, with 14 bases between. Germline V gene lookup returns CDR1 SGHTA and CDR2 FQGNSA. CDR3 length: 15 residues. The CDR3 DNA reads TGTGCCAGCAGCGCGGGGGTACGACGGAACACTGAAGCTTTCTTT. This encodes CASSAGVRRNTEAFF.

The CDR3 loop is CASSLVTGTGYEKLFF. CDR3 sequence (DNA): TGCGCCAGCAGCTTGGTCACCGGGACAGGGTATGAAAAACTGTTTTTT. The rearrangement joins TRBV5-1 to TRBJ1-4; 9 bases map to TRBD1. Per germline, CDR1 SGHRS and CDR2 YFSETQ. V was clipped by 0 bases and J by 6 bases; unmatched bases: 6. This CDR3 region has 16 residues.

The chain joins TRBV7-2 to TRBJ2-1; 11 nucleotides align to TRBD2. Germline CDR1 is SGHTA and CDR2 is FQGNSA. Losses at the gene ends were 5 bases for V and 9 bases for J; bases not matched to a gene: 12. This CDR3 contains 16 residues. Written as DNA, the CDR3 is TGTGCCAGCAGCCGCCAAACTAGCGGGAGATTGATTGAGCAGTTCTTC. Translating it yields CASSRQTSGRLIEQFF.

The V call is TRBV4-3, the J call TRBJ2-7, with D unresolved. V was trimmed by 0 bases and J by 0 bases, leaving 12 bases between them. From germline, CDR1 is LGHNA and CDR2 YSLEER. The CDR3 is made up of 16 amino acids. CDR3 residues: CASSQDPSWGSYEQYF. CDR3 coding DNA: TGCGCCAGCAGCCAAGACCCGAGCTGGGGCTCCTACGAGCAGTACTTC.

Of note for this clone: At the DNA level, this CDR3 is encoded by other sequences in the same sample as well. The chain recombines TRBV11-2 with TRBJ2-5; 12 bases are shared with TRBD2. The CDR3 contains 17 residues. Germline CDR1 and CDR2: SGHAT and FQNNGV. The trim removed 0 bases at V and 5 bases at J, leaving 7 bases unmatched. This CDR3 reads CASSLDRPTSGRETQYF. The CDR3 DNA sequence: TGTGCCAGCAGCTTAGACAGGCCTACTAGCGGGAGGGAGACCCAGTACTTC.

Note on this clone: The junction differs from germline at one of its ends, possibly a read error. J is TRBJ1-4 and V is TRBV6-1; 8 bases agree with TRBD1. Germline CDR1 and CDR2: MNHNS and SASEGT. The CDR3 totals 11 residues. This CDR3 reads CASRTPGQVYF. The CDR3 bases are TGTGCCAGCAGGACCCCGGGACAGGTCTATTTT.

CDR3 coding DNA: TGTGCCAGCAGCTTGGAAAGGGCGGTGAACACTGAAGCTTTCTTT. Translation: CASSLERAVNTEAFF. This chain joins TRBV5-8 and TRBJ1-1; D not resolved. Trimming took off 0 bases at V and 0 bases at J, with 9 bases between the two ends. CDR3 length equals 15 residues. Germline V gene data show CDR1 as SGHTS and CDR2 as YDEGEE. Full variable domain (remainder filled in from reference TRBV5-8 and TRBJ1-1): EAGVTQSPTHLIKTRGQQATLRCSPISGHTSVYWYQQALGLGLQFLLWYDEGEERNRGNFPPRFSGRQFPNYSSELNVNALELEDSALYLCASSLERAVNTEAFFGQGTRLTVV.

This rearrangement joins TRBV4-3 to TRBJ2-7, with 7 bases identical to TRBD2. Germline V CDR1 and CDR2: LGHNA, YSLEER. There are 15 residues in the CDR3. Trimming took 4 bases from V and 2 from J; bases not matched to a gene: 8. CDR3 DNA sequence: TGCGCCAGCAGCCCCTCCCTAGCGGAAGCCTACGAGCAGTACTTC. Amino acids: CASSPSLAEAYEQYF.